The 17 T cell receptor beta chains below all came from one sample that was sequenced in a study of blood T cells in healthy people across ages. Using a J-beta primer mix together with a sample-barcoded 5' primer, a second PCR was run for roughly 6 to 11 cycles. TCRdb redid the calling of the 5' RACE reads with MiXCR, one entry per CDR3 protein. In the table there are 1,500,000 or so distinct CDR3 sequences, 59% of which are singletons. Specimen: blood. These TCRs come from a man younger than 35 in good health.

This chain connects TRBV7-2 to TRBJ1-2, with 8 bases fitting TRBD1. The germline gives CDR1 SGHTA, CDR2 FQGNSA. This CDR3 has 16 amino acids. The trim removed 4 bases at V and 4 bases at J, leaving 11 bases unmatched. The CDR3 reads CASSYEPTQGGYGYTF. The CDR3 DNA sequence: TGTGCCAGCAGCTACGAGCCGACACAGGGGGGCTATGGCTACACCTTC.

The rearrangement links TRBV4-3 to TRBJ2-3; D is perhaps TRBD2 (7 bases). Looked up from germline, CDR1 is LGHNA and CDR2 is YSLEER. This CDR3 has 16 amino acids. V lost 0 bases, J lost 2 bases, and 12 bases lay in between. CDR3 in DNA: TGCGCCAGCAGCCAAGAATTGGGGGGGCACACAGATACGCAGTATTTT. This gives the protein CASSQELGGHTDTQYF.

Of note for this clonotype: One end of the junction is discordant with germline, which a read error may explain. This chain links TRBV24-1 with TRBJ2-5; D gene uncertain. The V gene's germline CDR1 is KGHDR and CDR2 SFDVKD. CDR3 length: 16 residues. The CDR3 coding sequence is TGTGCCACCAGTGATTTGAAAGGGCCCAACCAGGAGACCCAGTACTTC. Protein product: CATSDLKGPNQETQYF.

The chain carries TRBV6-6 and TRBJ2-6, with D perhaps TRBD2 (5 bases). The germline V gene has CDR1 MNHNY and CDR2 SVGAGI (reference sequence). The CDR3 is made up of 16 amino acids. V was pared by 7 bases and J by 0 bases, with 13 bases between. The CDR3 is CASNGRSGSGANVLTF. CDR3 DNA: TGTGCCAGCAATGGACGCAGCGGCTCTGGGGCCAACGTCCTGACTTTC.

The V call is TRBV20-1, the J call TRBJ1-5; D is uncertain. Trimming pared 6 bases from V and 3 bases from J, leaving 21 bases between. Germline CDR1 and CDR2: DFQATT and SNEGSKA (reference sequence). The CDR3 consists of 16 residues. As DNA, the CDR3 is TGCAGTGCCCCCCGCCCTCCCGGACGGATCAATCAGCCCCAGCATTTT. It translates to CSAPRPPGRINQPQHF.

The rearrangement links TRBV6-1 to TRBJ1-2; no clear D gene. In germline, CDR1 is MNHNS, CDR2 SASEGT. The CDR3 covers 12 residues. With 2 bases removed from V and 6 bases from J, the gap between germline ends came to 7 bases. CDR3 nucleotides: TGTGCCAGCAGTGAATACGGTCATGGCTACACCTTC. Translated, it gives CASSEYGHGYTF.

CDR3 bases: TGTGCCAGCAGTGGGGGGGCCTCCGGGGAGCTGTTTTTT. This encodes CASSGGASGELFF. The rearrangement links TRBV12-3 or TRBV12-4 to TRBJ2-2; D may be TRBD2 (7 bases). V was clipped by 5 bases and J by 6 bases, with 10 bases between them. The CDR3 spans 13 residues.

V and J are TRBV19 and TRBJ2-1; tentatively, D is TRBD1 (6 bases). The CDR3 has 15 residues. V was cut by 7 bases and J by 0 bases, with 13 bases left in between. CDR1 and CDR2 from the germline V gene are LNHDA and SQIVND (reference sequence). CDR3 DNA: TGTGCCAGTAAGACAGGACAAAGCTCCTACAATGAGCAGTTCTTC. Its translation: CASKTGQSSYNEQFF.

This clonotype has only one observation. CDR3 in amino acids: CSASRLGQGQPQHF. CDR3 nucleotide sequence: TGCAGTGCTAGTCGTCTCGGACAGGGTCAGCCCCAGCATTTT. V gene TRBV20-1 combines with J gene TRBJ1-5, with TRBD1 matching over 8 bases. The CDR3 totals 14 residues. Germline-derived CDR1 and CDR2 are DFQATT and SNEGSKA (reference sequence). Trimming cost V 3 bases and J 6 bases; bases outside gene matches: 7.

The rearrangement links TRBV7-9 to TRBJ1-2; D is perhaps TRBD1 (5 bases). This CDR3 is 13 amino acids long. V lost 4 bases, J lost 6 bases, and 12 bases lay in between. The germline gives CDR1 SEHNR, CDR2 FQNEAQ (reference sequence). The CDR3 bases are TGTGCCAGCAGCTCCGACAGTCTTGATGGCTACACCTTC. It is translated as CASSSDSLDGYTF. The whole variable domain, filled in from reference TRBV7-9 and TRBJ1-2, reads DTGVSQNPRHKITKRGQNVTFRCDPISEHNRLYWYRQTLGQGPEFLTYFQNEAQLEKSRLLSDRFSAERPKGSFSTLEIQRTEQGDSAMYLCASSSDSLDGYTFGSGTRLTVV.

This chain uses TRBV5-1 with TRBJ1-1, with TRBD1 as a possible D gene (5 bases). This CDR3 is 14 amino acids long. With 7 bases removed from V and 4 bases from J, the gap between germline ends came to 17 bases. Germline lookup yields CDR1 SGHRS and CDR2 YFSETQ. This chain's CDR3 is CASASGPGSTEAFF. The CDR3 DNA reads TGCGCCAGCGCCTCCGGTCCAGGGAGCACTGAAGCTTTCTTT.

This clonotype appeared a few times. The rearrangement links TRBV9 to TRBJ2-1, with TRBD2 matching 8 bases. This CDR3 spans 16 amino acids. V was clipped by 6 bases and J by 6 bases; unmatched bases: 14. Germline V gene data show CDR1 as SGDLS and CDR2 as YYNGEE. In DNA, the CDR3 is TGTGCCAGCACTCAAAAACCGGGACTAGTCCTCAATGAGCAGTTCTTC. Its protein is CASTQKPGLVLNEQFF.

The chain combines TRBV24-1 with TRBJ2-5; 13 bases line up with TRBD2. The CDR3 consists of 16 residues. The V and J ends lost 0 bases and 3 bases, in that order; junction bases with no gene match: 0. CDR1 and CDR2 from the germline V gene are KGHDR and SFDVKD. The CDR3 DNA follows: TGTGCCACCAGTGATTTGACTAGCGGGGGGGAAGAGACCCAGTACTTC. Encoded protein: CATSDLTSGGEETQYF.

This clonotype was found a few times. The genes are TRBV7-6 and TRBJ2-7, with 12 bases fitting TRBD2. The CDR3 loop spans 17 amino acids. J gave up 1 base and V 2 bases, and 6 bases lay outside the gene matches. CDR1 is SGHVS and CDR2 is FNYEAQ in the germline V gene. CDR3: CASSLLPTSGSSYEQYF. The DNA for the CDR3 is TGTGCCAGCAGCTTACTTCCGACTAGCGGGAGTTCCTACGAGCAGTACTTC.

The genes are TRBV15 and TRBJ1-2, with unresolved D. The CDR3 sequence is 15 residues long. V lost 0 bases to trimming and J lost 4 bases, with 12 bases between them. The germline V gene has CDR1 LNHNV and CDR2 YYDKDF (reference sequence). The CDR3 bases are TGTGCCACCAGCAGAGATTCATACCTCTTCTATGGCTACACCTTC. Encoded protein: CATSRDSYLFYGYTF.

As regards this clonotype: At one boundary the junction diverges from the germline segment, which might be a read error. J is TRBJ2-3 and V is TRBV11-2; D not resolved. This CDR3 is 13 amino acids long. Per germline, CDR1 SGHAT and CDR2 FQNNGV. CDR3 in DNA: TGTGCCAGCAGCGTAGAGATAACAGATACGCAGTATTTT. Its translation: CASSVEITDTQYF.

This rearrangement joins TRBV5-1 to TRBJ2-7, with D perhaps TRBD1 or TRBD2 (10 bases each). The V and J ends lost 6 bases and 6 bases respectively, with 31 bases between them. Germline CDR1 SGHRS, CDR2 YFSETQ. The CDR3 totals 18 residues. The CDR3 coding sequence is TGCGCCAGCACCGGGACAGGGGCGATAACTAGCGGGATTGGCGAGCAGTACTTC. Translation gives CASTGTGAITSGIGEQYF.